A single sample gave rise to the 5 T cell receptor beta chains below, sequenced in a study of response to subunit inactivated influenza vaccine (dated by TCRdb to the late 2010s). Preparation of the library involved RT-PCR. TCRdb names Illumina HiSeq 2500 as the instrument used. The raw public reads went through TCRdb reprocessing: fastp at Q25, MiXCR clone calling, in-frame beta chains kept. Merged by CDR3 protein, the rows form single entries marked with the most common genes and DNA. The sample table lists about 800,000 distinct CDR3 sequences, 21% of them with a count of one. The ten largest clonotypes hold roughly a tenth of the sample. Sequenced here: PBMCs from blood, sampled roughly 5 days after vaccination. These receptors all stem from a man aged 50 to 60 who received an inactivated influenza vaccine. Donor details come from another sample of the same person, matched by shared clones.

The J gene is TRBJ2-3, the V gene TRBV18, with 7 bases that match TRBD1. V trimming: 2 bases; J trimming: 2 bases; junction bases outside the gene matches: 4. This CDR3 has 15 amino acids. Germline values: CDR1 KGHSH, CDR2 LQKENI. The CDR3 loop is CASSPRTGDTDTQYF. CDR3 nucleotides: TGTGCCAGCTCACCAAGGACAGGAGACACAGATACGCAGTATTTT.

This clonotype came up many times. CDR3 amino acids: CASKGRAYEQYF. The CDR3 DNA is TGTGCCAGCAAGGGAAGGGCCTACGAGCAGTACTTC. The chain employs TRBV6-5 and TRBJ2-7, with unresolved D. Per the germline V gene, CDR1 is MNHEY and CDR2 is SVGAGI. Trimming left V 7 bases short and J 2 bases short, with 9 bases between. This CDR3 spans 12 amino acids.

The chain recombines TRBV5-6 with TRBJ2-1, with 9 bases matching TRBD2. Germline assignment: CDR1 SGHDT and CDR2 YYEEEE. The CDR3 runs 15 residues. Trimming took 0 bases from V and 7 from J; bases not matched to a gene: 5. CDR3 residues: CASSLVGSGRNEQFF. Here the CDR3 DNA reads TGTGCCAGCAGCTTGGTCGGTAGCGGGAGAAATGAGCAGTTCTTC.

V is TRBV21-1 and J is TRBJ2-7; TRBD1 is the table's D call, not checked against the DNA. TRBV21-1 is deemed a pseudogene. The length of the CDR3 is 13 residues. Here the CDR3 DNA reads TGTGCCAGCAGCAGGGCCAGGCGGGACGAGCAGTACTTC. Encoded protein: CASSRARRDEQYF.

Written as DNA, the CDR3 is TGCAGTGCTGATCCTGGGACACGGTTCTCCTACGAGCAGTACTTC. Protein: CSADPGTRFSYEQYF. J is TRBJ2-7 and V is TRBV20-1; a weak D match, TRBD1 (6 bases). CDR3 length: 15 amino acids. Germline CDR1 reads DFQATT; CDR2 reads SNEGSKA (reference sequence). With 5 bases removed from V and 0 bases from J, the gap between germline ends came to 17 bases.